Listed below are T cell receptor beta chains from one sample, sequenced in a study of T-cell memory formation after mild COVID-19. TCRdb itself ran the 5' RACE reads through MiXCR, one entry per CDR3 protein. This table holds roughly 450,000 distinct CDR3 sequences, about 18% found once. The sequencing sample was made of PBMCs or a T cell subset sorted from them (not recorded which). The receptors come from an adult woman who had mild COVID-19 (a few samples of this study predate the infection). Cell type and time point are not known. Each CDR3 is given with its conserved first and last residue. A D gene is named only where the DNA matches it firmly. Clone size is stated in some rows and not others, as once, few, many or a class when expanded.

abundance,d_gene,len,v_gene,j_gene,CDR3nt,CDR3aa
few,.,13,TRBV5-1,TRBJ2-7,TGCGCCAGCAGCTTGATCGCTTCCTACGAGCAGTACTTC,CASSLIASYEQYF
few,.,17,TRBV29-1,TRBJ2-2,TGCAGCGTTGAATGGGGGTGGGACCGATCGAACACCGGGGAGCTGTTTTTT,CSVEWGWDRSNTGELFF
.,.,12,TRBV18,TRBJ2-7,TGTGCCAGCTCATCTCGTACGAGCGAGCAGTACTTC,CASSSRTSEQYF
.,.,15,TRBV7-2,TRBJ2-7,TGTGCCAGCAGCATGGGCCAGGGCGTTAGTTACGAGCAGTACTTC,CASSMGQGVSYEQYF
.,TRBD1,15,TRBV9,TRBJ2-7,TGTGCCAGCAGCGTAGACAGGGGGCCGGGCTACGAGCAGTACTTC,CASSVDRGPGYEQYF
.,TRBD1,17,TRBV2,TRBJ2-2,TGTGCCAGCACTATAGGATTTTGGACAGGGGGCACCGGGGAGCTGTTTTTT,CASTIGFWTGGTGELFF
.,.,14,TRBV12-3/TRBV12-4,TRBJ2-2,TGTGCCAGCACCGCTAGTTTGAACACCGGGGAGCTGTTTTTT,CASTASLNTGELFF
.,.,16,TRBV24-1,TRBJ2-6,TGTGCCACCAGTGATGCAATGGGGGCTGGGGCCAACGTCCTGACTTTC,CATSDAMGAGANVLTF
few,TRBD1,16,TRBV20-1,TRBJ2-6,TGCAGTGCTGACAGTCGGACAGGGGACGGGGCCAACGTCCTGACTTTC,CSADSRTGDGANVLTF
once,TRBD1,15,TRBV7-2,TRBJ2-7,TGTGCCAGTTCCCTCTCCGGGACAGGGTTCTGGGAGCAGTACTTC,CASSLSGTGFWEQYF
few,TRBD1,14,TRBV7-2,TRBJ2-7,TGTGCCAGCAGCGCACAGGGGAGCTCCTACGAGCAGTACTTC,CASSAQGSSYEQYF
.,.,15,TRBV27,TRBJ1-2,TGTGCCAGCAGTTTGGGGAATGTTGGCAGTTATGGCTACACCTTC,CASSLGNVGSYGYTF
few,.,15,TRBV12-3/TRBV12-4,TRBJ2-1,TGTGCCAGCAGTTCCTCCCTGAGCTCCTACAATGAGCAGTTCTTC,CASSSSLSSYNEQFF
few,TRBD2,17,TRBV6-2/TRBV6-3,TRBJ2-7,TGTGCCAGCAGTTCCGACCCGGTGTTAGCGGGAGTGCGCGAGCAGTACTTC,CASSSDPVLAGVREQYF
.,.,14,TRBV20-1,TRBJ2-7,TGCAGTGCCGGGCTTTGGAGTACCTCCTACGAGCAGTACTTC,CSAGLWSTSYEQYF
.,.,13,TRBV29-1,TRBJ2-1,TGCAGCGGCGGGACTCTCTTCTACAATGAGCAGTTCTTC,CSGGTLFYNEQFF
.,.,14,TRBV15,TRBJ2-1,TGTGCCACCAGCAGCCGGTTAAACTACAATGAGCAGTTCTTC,CATSSRLNYNEQFF
few,.,15,TRBV9,TRBJ2-5,TGTGCCAGCAGCGCAAGCCCCCGGCCCTTTGAGACCCAGTACTTC,CASSASPRPFETQYF
.,.,13,TRBV10-1,TRBJ2-7,TGCGCCAGCAGTCGCCCCAGGGCCTACGAGCAGTACTTC,CASSRPRAYEQYF
.,TRBD2,20,TRBV9,TRBJ2-2,TGTGCCAGCAGTACCTTGCGGGGGACTTACCTATACGCGAACACCGGGGAGCTGTTTTTT,CASSTLRGTYLYANTGELFF
few,.,14,TRBV6-1,TRBJ2-7,TGTGCCAGCAGTGAACCAAGGGGTTCCTACGAGCAGTACTTC,CASSEPRGSYEQYF
many,.,13,TRBV11-2,TRBJ2-5,TGTGCCAGCAGCCCGGACCCCCAAGAGACCCAGTACTTC,CASSPDPQETQYF
few,.,15,TRBV5-1,TRBJ2-1,TGCGCCAGCAGCTTCCCGCAGGGGGGCACGAATGAGCAGTTCTTC,CASSFPQGGTNEQFF
.,.,13,TRBV3-1,TRBJ2-7,TGTGCCAGCGGCGGGGAGACACGCTACGAGCAGTACTTC,CASGGETRYEQYF
.,.,13,TRBV6-5,TRBJ2-7,TGTGCCAGCAGTCTACAACCCCCCTACGAGCAGTACTTC,CASSLQPPYEQYF
few,TRBD1,14,TRBV5-1,TRBJ2-7,TGCGCCAGCAGCTTGGGACAGGGGTTCCGCGAGCAGTACTTC,CASSLGQGFREQYF
.,.,15,TRBV7-9,TRBJ1-1,TGTGCCAGCAGCGGGCAGAACGGGGTGAACACTGAAGCTTTCTTT,CASSGQNGVNTEAFF
few,.,14,TRBV9,TRBJ2-7,TGTGCCAGCAGCGTAGTGTCCAGCGCTGGGGAGCAGTACTTC,CASSVVSSAGEQYF
.,.,12,TRBV10-3,TRBJ2-1,TGTGCCATCAGCAGGGAGGCACCCGAGCAGTTCTTC,CAISREAPEQFF
many,.,14,TRBV5-1,TRBJ2-7,TGCGCCAGCAGCTTGGAACAGCCCACCTACGAGCAGTACTTC,CASSLEQPTYEQYF
once,.,14,TRBV12-5,TRBJ2-1,TGTGCTAGTGGAGACAGCTTACGGAGCAATGAGCAGTTCTTC,CASGDSLRSNEQFF
.,.,22,TRBV4-2,TRBJ2-7,TGTGCCAGCAGCCAAGAAGTTTTTCCCGGACTTCCAGTCAAGGGTCCAGATTACGAGCAGTACTTC,CASSQEVFPGLPVKGPDYEQYF
.,.,18,TRBV18,TRBJ1-1,TGTGCCAGCTCACCATCAAGCCTGCTGTGGAATATGAACACTGAAGCTTTCTTT,CASSPSSLLWNMNTEAFF
many,.,13,TRBV30,TRBJ2-1,TGTGCCTGGAGTGTGGGGAGCTACAATGAGCAGTTCTTC,CAWSVGSYNEQFF
many,.,17,TRBV12-3/TRBV12-4,TRBJ1-1,TGTGCCAGCAGTTTGGCACGTGGGGGGTACGGGAACACTGAAGCTTTCTTT,CASSLARGGYGNTEAFF
few,.,18,TRBV30,TRBJ1-2,TGTGCCTGGAGTGTAACTGCGACAAAGGGGGTTGCCGGCTATGGCTACACCTTC,CAWSVTATKGVAGYGYTF
.,.,16,TRBV21-1,TRBJ2-1,TGTGCCAGCCGGGGGGGACTAGCGGGAGTATTGAATGAGCAGTTCTTC,CASRGGLAGVLNEQFF
.,TRBD2,16,TRBV5-1,TRBJ2-1,TGCGCCAGCAGCGTGGGGTTAGCGGGGGGCGTCAATGAGCAGTTCTTC,CASSVGLAGGVNEQFF
.,TRBD2,14,TRBV7-9,TRBJ2-7,TGTGCCAGCAGCCACCCGGCGGGAGTGAGGGAGCAGTACTTC,CASSHPAGVREQYF
.,.,15,TRBV5-8,TRBJ1-5,TGTGCCAGCAGCTTGCGGGGGGCTGGCAATCAGCCCCAGCATTTT,CASSLRGAGNQPQHF
.,.,13,TRBV7-9,TRBJ1-2,TGTGCCAGCAGCGTCCTCAGGGGCGGCGGCTACACCTTC,CASSVLRGGGYTF
few,.,18,TRBV7-6,TRBJ2-1,TGTGCCAGCAGCACCCGATCGTCTCGGGCCCTCTCCTACAATGAGCAGTTCTTC,CASSTRSSRALSYNEQFF
few,.,14,TRBV12-3/TRBV12-4,TRBJ1-1,TGTGCCAGCAGGGCGTCGACAGGGAACACTGAAGCTTTCTTT,CASRASTGNTEAFF
few,TRBD1,15,TRBV5-1,TRBJ2-3,TGCGCCAGCAGCTTCGGACAGGCGGAAGTCGATACGCAGTATTTT,CASSFGQAEVDTQYF
.,.,13,TRBV6-2/TRBV6-3,TRBJ2-1,TGTGCCAGCACCTTGGGCGGATGGGATGAGCAGTTCTTC,CASTLGGWDEQFF
few,TRBD1,14,TRBV11-1,TRBJ2-3,TGTGCCAGCAGCCCGGACAGGGTCACAGATACGCAGTATTTT,CASSPDRVTDTQYF
.,TRBD1,14,TRBV27,TRBJ2-7,TGTGCCAGCAGGGCATCCGGGACAGGGTACGAGCAGTACTTC,CASRASGTGYEQYF
.,TRBD1,14,TRBV20-1,TRBJ2-7,TGCAGTGCTACCCCGGGACAGGGGTCCTACGAGCAGTACTTC,CSATPGQGSYEQYF
.,.,13,TRBV19,TRBJ2-5,TGTGCCAGTAGTATAAGGAGCGGCGGGACCCAGTACTTC,CASSIRSGGTQYF